The 28 T cell receptor beta chains reported below all come from one sample, sequenced in a study of blood T cell repertoires in COVID-19 (dated by TCRdb to the early 2020s). Library construction relied on the immunoSEQ multiplex PCR assay. TCRdb obtained this table from immuneACCESS and retained in-frame rearrangements with V and J assigned. These tables miss some clones; where compared with another copy, unresolved V genes account for less than half of the shortfall, and the remainder is unexplained. The sample table lists roughly 220,000 clones, 86% of them with a count of one. The ten largest clones represent roughly 2.3% of the sample. The sample comprised peripheral blood. Receptor source: a man younger than 40 who had recovered from COVID-19.

The chain carries TRBV6-5 and TRBJ1-6; 12 bases match TRBD1. The V gene's germline CDR1 is MNHEY and CDR2 SVGAGI. Trimming took 7 bases from V and 9 from J; bases not matched to a gene: 4. The CDR3 has 14 residues. The CDR3 is CASTRDRGLSPLHF. The CDR3 DNA sequence: TGTGCCAGCACCCGGGACAGGGGGCTTTCACCCCTCCACTTT.

The chain couples TRBV5-5 to TRBJ2-7; 8 bases line up with TRBD1. Trimming cost V 0 bases and J 3 bases; bases outside gene matches: 5. CDR1 and CDR2 from the germline V gene are SGHKS and YYEKEE (reference sequence). CDR3 size: 15 residues. CDR3 DNA: TGTGCCAGCAGCTTGGTGACAGGGGCCGTCTACGAGCAGTACTTC. It specifies CASSLVTGAVYEQYF.

The chain combines TRBV29-1 with TRBJ2-3; D unresolved. The germline V gene has CDR1 SQVTM and CDR2 ANQGSEA. The CDR3 length is 14 residues. Trimming took 4 bases from V and 0 from J, leaving 11 bases between them. CDR3 coding DNA: TGCAGCGTTGGGAGACCCTCTAGCACAGATACGCAGTATTTT. Protein: CSVGRPSSTDTQYF.

This chain links TRBV6-1 with TRBJ1-5; D might be TRBD1 (6 bases). V lost 2 bases and J 1 base, leaving 12 bases between the germline ends. Germline V gene sequence: CDR1 MNHNS, CDR2 SASEGT. The CDR3 is made up of 16 amino acids. CDR3 sequence (DNA): TGTGCCAGCAGTGAACGCGGCAGGGGCAGCAATCAGCCCCAGCATTTT. As protein: CASSERGRGSNQPQHF.

The V gene is TRBV15, the J gene TRBJ1-2, with D maybe TRBD1 (5 bases). Trimming removed 2 bases from V and 2 bases from J, with 6 bases in between. CDR1 and CDR2 (germline): LNHNV, YYDKDF (reference sequence). This CDR3 has 13 amino acids. The CDR3: CATSRQGNYGYTF. CDR3 DNA sequence: TGTGCCACCAGCAGACAGGGAAACTATGGCTACACCTTC.

J is TRBJ1-1 and V is TRBV11-1; 7 bases map to TRBD1. The CDR3 totals 15 residues. V lost 5 bases to trimming and J lost 1 base; unmatched junction nucleotides: 7. The germline V gene encodes CDR1 SGHAT and CDR2 FQDESV (reference sequence). The CDR3 DNA reads as TGTGCCAGCAGCGACCGGACAGGATCGAACACTGAAGCTTTCTTT. It is translated as CASSDRTGSNTEAFF. Complete variable domain (other parts from reference TRBV11-1 and TRBJ1-1): EAEVAQSPRYKITEKSQAVAFWCDPISGHATLYWYRQILGQGPELLVQFQDESVVDDSQLPKDRFSAERLKGVDSTLKIQPAELGDSAMYLCASSDRTGSNTEAFFGQGTRLTVV.

The chain has TRBV10-3 and TRBJ1-6; D is unresolved. The V gene's germline CDR1 is ENHRY and CDR2 SYGVKD. This CDR3 is 13 amino acids long. The V end lost 0 bases, the J end lost 14 bases, and 11 bases lay between the germline ends. The CDR3 loop reads CAISESEGSALHF. CDR3 bases: TGTGCCATCAGTGAGTCGGAGGGCTCGGCCCTCCACTTT.

The chain combines TRBV5-1 with TRBJ1-1; 7 nucleotides line up with TRBD1. The CDR3 runs to 14 residues. V lost 3 bases and J lost 6; bases outside the gene matches: 8. The germline V gene encodes CDR1 SGHRS and CDR2 YFSETQ. CDR3 sequence (DNA): TGCGCCAGCAGCTACATAGGGGGCCCGGCTGAAGCTTTCTTT. Translated: CASSYIGGPAEAFF.

On this clone itself: Other DNA sequences in the same sample also yield this CDR3. This chain links TRBV4-1 with TRBJ1-2; D is ambiguous. The CDR3 length is 13 residues. Germline-derived CDR1 and CDR2 are MGHRA and YSYEKL. Trimming pared 0 bases from V and 4 bases from J, leaving 6 bases between. This CDR3 reads CASSQDGSYGYTF. The CDR3 DNA reads as TGCGCCAGCAGCCAAGATGGCAGCTATGGCTACACCTTC.

V usage is TRBV18 and J usage is TRBJ2-7; the D gene is possibly TRBD2 (6 bases). The germline V gene encodes CDR1 KGHSH and CDR2 LQKENI. The CDR3 extends over 13 amino acids. V lost 2 bases and J 5 bases, leaving 10 bases between the germline ends. CDR3 residues: CASSPGRDHEQYF. The CDR3 nucleotides read TGTGCCAGCTCACCAGGGCGGGATCACGAGCAGTACTTC.

The rearrangement links TRBV7-2 to TRBJ2-7; 9 positions match TRBD1. The CDR3 totals 15 residues. V lost 1 base and J lost 1; bases outside the gene matches: 2. CDR1 and CDR2 (germline): SGHTA, FQGNSA. The CDR3 nucleotides are TGTGCCAGCAGCTTAGAAGGGACAGGGTCCTACGAGCAGTACTTC. It yields the protein CASSLEGTGSYEQYF.

This clone was seen more than once but under ten times. The chain is built from TRBV18 and TRBJ2-7; TRBD1 might be the D (6 bases). This CDR3 is 11 amino acids long. Trimming shortened V by 6 bases and J by 13 bases, and 16 bases separated the two germline ends. CDR1 and CDR2 (germline): KGHSH, LQKENI. The CDR3 loop is CASSPDRTIYF. The DNA for the CDR3 is TGTGCCAGCTCTCCAGACAGGACCATCTACTTC. Using reference TRBV18 and TRBJ2-7 for the parts outside the CDR3, the full variable domain is NAGVMQNPRHLVRRRGQEARLRCSPMKGHSHVYWYRQLPEEGLKFMVYLQKENIIDESGMPKERFSAEFPKEGPSILRIQQVVRGDSAAYFCASSPDRTIYFGPGTRLTVT.

The V gene is TRBV7-6, the J gene TRBJ2-7, with 9 bases lining up with TRBD2. The CDR3 extends over 15 amino acids. Trimming at V came to 1 base and at J to 3 bases, leaving 4 bases not matched to a gene. CDR1 and CDR2 (germline): SGHVS, FNYEAQ. Here the CDR3 DNA reads TGTGCCAGCAGCTTAGGCGGGGGGGCCTTCTACGAGCAGTACTTC. Protein sequence: CASSLGGGAFYEQYF.

This clone came up once. The chain recombines TRBV6-5 with TRBJ1-2; D is unresolved. The V gene's germline CDR1 is MNHEY and CDR2 SVGAGI. The CDR3 runs 12 residues. The V and J ends lost 10 bases and 3 bases respectively, with 12 bases between them. CDR3 sequence: CATHTVYYGYTF. In DNA form, the CDR3 reads TGTGCCACCCACACCGTGTACTATGGCTACACCTTC.

The V call is TRBV2, the J call TRBJ1-2; 9 positions agree with TRBD1. This CDR3 has 14 amino acids. V shed 7 bases, J shed 7 bases, and the junction held 10 bases outside the gene matches. Germline loops: CDR1 SNHLY, CDR2 FYNNEI. The CDR3 coding sequence is TGTGCCAGCATTCTGGACAGGGGTCCGGGTGGCTACACCTTC. Translation: CASILDRGPGGYTF.

The rearrangement links TRBV2 to TRBJ2-3, with 9 bases fitting TRBD1. V gave up 4 bases and J gave up 11 bases; unmatched junction bases: 13. CDR1 SNHLY and CDR2 FYNNEI come from the germline V gene. The CDR3 consists of 15 residues. The CDR3 DNA sequence: TGTGCCAGCAGTGTTAAGGGACAGGGACAGAGGATGCAGTATTTT. This translates into CASSVKGQGQRMQYF.

The V gene is TRBV5-1, the J gene TRBJ2-7; possibly TRBD1 for D (6 bases). V lost 2 bases to trimming and J lost 2 bases, with 11 bases between them. The CDR3 sequence is 14 residues long. CDR1 and CDR2 (germline): SGHRS, YFSETQ. The CDR3 coding sequence is TGCGCCAGCAGCTTCAGACAGGCGCCCTACGAGCAGTACTTC. Amino acid sequence: CASSFRQAPYEQYF.

This rearrangement joins TRBV5-6 to TRBJ1-6, with no clear D. Looked up from germline, CDR1 is SGHDT and CDR2 is YYEEEE. This CDR3 region has 13 residues. The germline V and J ends were trimmed by 4 bases and 5 bases, with 7 bases remaining between them. The CDR3 loop is CASSPRHNSPLHF. The CDR3 nucleotides read TGTGCCAGCAGCCCTAGGCATAATTCACCCCTCCACTTT.

The chain combines TRBV18 with TRBJ2-5, with D possibly matching TRBD2 (5 bases). Germline assignment: CDR1 KGHSH and CDR2 LQKENI. Trimming removed 3 bases from V and 5 bases from J, with 13 bases in between. The CDR3 has 14 amino acids. The CDR3, as DNA: TGTGCCAGCTCACCGAACGGGGTGGGGGAGACCCAGTACTTC. As protein: CASSPNGVGETQYF.

The chain is built from TRBV5-4 and TRBJ2-5; 9 positions agree with TRBD2. Germline trimming cut 1 base from V and 4 bases from J; bases unmatched to any gene: 11. Germline CDR1 reads SGHNT; CDR2 reads YYREEE (reference sequence). The CDR3 runs to 17 residues. In DNA form, the CDR3 reads TGTGCCAGCAGCTTGTCCCCAGCGGGGGGCCAGAGAGAGACCCAGTACTTC. The encoded protein is CASSLSPAGGQRETQYF.

V gene TRBV23-1 combines with J gene TRBJ1-1, with D hard to call. TRBV23-1 is an ORF for which the function is uncertain. The CDR3 is made up of 11 amino acids. The V gene lost 6 bases and the J gene lost 8 bases, with 10 bases spanning the gap. CDR3 sequence reads: CASSRPEEAFF. The CDR3, as DNA: TGCGCCAGCAGCCGCCCGGAGGAAGCTTTCTTT.

V is TRBV25-1 and J is TRBJ1-3, with 7 positions matching TRBD1. This CDR3 comprises 14 residues. With V trimmed by 6 bases and J by 2 bases, 4 bases remained unmatched. Per the germline V gene, CDR1 is MGHDK and CDR2 is SYGVNS. CDR3 sequence: CASSRQGAGNTIYF. For the CDR3, the DNA is TGTGCCAGCAGCCGCCAGGGGGCTGGAAACACCATATATTTT.

This chain connects TRBV5-5 to TRBJ2-7; perhaps TRBD1 as D (5 bases). The V end was cut by 0 bases, the J end by 5 bases, with 9 bases between. This CDR3 is built from 13 residues. The V gene's germline CDR1 is SGHKS and CDR2 YYEKEE (reference sequence). This CDR3 is CASSLEGPHEQYF. The DNA for the CDR3 is TGTGCCAGCAGCTTGGAGGGGCCCCACGAGCAGTACTTC.

This chain uses TRBV29-1 with TRBJ1-3; possible D gene TRBD1, 5 bases. This CDR3 comprises 17 residues. Trimming took 2 bases from V and 0 from J, leaving 17 bases between them. In germline, CDR1 is SQVTM, CDR2 ANQGSEA. The CDR3 loop reads CSVEPREERGSGNTIYF. In DNA form, the CDR3 reads TGCAGCGTTGAACCGAGGGAGGAAAGGGGCTCTGGAAACACCATATATTTT.

The rearrangement joins TRBV28 to TRBJ2-7, with TRBD1 identical over 11 bases. This CDR3 spans 15 amino acids. The germline V gene has CDR1 MDHEN and CDR2 SYDVKM. Trimming removed 5 bases from V and 7 bases from J; junction bases left unmatched: 10. The CDR3 DNA is TGTGCCAGCAGTACTAGGGACAGGGGGTCAGGGGAGCAGTACTTC. This sequence encodes CASSTRDRGSGEQYF. Combining the CDR3 with reference TRBV28 and TRBJ2-7 gives the whole variable domain DVKVTQSSRYLVKRTGEKVFLECVQDMDHENMFWYRQDPGLGLRLIYFSYDVKMKEKGDIPEGYSVSREKKERFSLILESASTNQTSMYLCASSTRDRGSGEQYFGPGTRLTVT.

The CDR3 protein is CASSPIRGNEQFF. The CDR3 DNA reads TGTGCCAGCTCACCTATTAGAGGCAATGAGCAGTTCTTC. This chain joins TRBV18 and TRBJ2-1; D uncertain. This CDR3 is 13 amino acids long. From germline, CDR1 is KGHSH and CDR2 LQKENI. Trimming removed 3 bases from V and 6 bases from J, with 9 bases in between. The full variable domain, in which reference TRBV18 and TRBJ2-1 provide the parts outside the CDR3, is NAGVMQNPRHLVRRRGQEARLRCSPMKGHSHVYWYRQLPEEGLKFMVYLQKENIIDESGMPKERFSAEFPKEGPSILRIQQVVRGDSAAYFCASSPIRGNEQFFGPGTRLTVL.

The chain is built from TRBV6-5 and TRBJ2-5, with D tentatively TRBD2 (5 bases). Trimming took off 8 bases at V and 0 bases at J, with 10 bases between the two ends. This CDR3 spans 13 amino acids. CDR1 and CDR2 (germline): MNHEY, SVGAGI. The CDR3 loop is CASVALNQETQYF. CDR3 in DNA: TGTGCCAGCGTAGCGCTAAACCAAGAGACCCAGTACTTC.

The chain employs TRBV7-2 and TRBJ2-2; D is ambiguous. The V and J ends lost 3 bases and 1 base respectively, with 12 bases between them. Germline lookup yields CDR1 SGHTA and CDR2 FQGNSA. This CDR3 has 16 residues. CDR3 sequence: CASSLGPGWNTGELFF. CDR3 sequence (DNA): TGTGCCAGCAGCTTGGGCCCAGGTTGGAACACCGGGGAGCTGTTTTTT.